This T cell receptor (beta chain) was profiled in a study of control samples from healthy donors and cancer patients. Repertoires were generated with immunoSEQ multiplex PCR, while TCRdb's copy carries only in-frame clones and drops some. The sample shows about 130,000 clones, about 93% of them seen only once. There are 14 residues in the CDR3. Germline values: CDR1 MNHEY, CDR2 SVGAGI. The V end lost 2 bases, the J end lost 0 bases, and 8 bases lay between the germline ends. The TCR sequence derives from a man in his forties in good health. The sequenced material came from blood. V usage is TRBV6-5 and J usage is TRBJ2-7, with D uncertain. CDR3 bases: TGTGCCAGCAGTTACCTTAAGAGCTCCTACGAGCAGTACTTC. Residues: CASSYLKSSYEQYF.